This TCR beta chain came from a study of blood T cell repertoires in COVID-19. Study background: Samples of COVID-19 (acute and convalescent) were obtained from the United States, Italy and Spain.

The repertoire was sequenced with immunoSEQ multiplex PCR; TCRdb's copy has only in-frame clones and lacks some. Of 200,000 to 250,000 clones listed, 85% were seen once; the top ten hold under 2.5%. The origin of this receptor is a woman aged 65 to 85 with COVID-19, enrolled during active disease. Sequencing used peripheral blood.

CDR3 in amino acids: CASEGGARITEAFF. Here the CDR3 DNA reads TGTGCCAGCGAGGGGGGGGCGAGGATAACTGAAGCTTTCTTT. The gene calls are TRBV2 and TRBJ1-1; TRBD1 might be the D (6 bases). Germline values: CDR1 SNHLY, CDR2 FYNNEI. This CDR3 comprises 14 residues. The V gene lost 8 bases and the J gene lost 5 bases, with 18 bases spanning the gap.